This T cell receptor (beta chain) was retrieved from a study of OX40 agonist ivuxolimab in advanced cancers. Study in general: Three partial responders included one hepatocellular carcinoma patient and two cutaneous melanoma patients.

The germline gives CDR1 MNHNS, CDR2 SASEGT. V shed 3 bases and J shed 0 bases, with 12 bases lying between them. The CDR3 length is 17 residues. The study, taken as a whole, reports: The study observed clonal expansion of CD4+ and CD8+ blood T cells by week 6 at 0.1 to 3.0 mg/kg. Expanded peripheral T cells had an undetermined antigen specificity.

Comment on this clone: Its cognate antigen is unknown.

Clones were sequenced by immunoSEQ multiplex PCR, and TCRdb holds only the in-frame ones, with some missing. The sample contains about 86,000 clones, approximately 90% of which appear only once. This TCR came from an adult with an advanced solid tumor such as melanoma, head and neck, liver or kidney cancer. V usage is TRBV6-1 and J usage is TRBJ2-6, with D perhaps TRBD2 (5 bases). The material sequenced was CD4+ or CD8+ T cells sorted from blood, taken in a trial of the OX40 agonist ivuxolimab. The CDR3 here is CASSEDFYHSGANVLTF. In DNA form, the CDR3 reads TGTGCCAGCAGTGAGGACTTCTACCACTCTGGGGCCAACGTCCTGACTTTC.